The 14 T cell receptor beta chains below come from one sample, sequenced in a study of CD8 T cells in ankylosing spondylitis. The antigens these receptors bind are not known. TCRdb redid the calling of the 5' RACE reads with MiXCR, one entry per CDR3 protein. The profile shows a few hundred thousand distinct CDR3 sequences, approximately 11% of them singletons. Study-wide findings and caveats: Characteristic, it appeared, of ankylosing spondylitis blood was a TCR beta motif of about eight highly homologous variants.

Sequencing was done on a sample of blood, either unsorted or a sorted T cell fraction (not recorded which). Every receptor here comes from a male donor with ankylosing spondylitis.

This clonotype was recorded at least ten times. The chain is built from TRBV28 and TRBJ2-2, with TRBD2 as a possible D gene (5 bases). The CDR3 is 15 residues long. Trimming left V 7 bases short and J 4 bases short, with 16 bases between. The germline V gene encodes CDR1 MDHEN and CDR2 SYDVKM. The CDR3 nucleotides are TGTGCCAGCACCACTGTGGGAGCGAGCACCGGGGAGCTGTTTTTT. Amino acids: CASTTVGASTGELFF. The variable domain in full, with the rest retrieved from reference TRBV28 and TRBJ2-2, is DVKVTQSSRYLVKRTGEKVFLECVQDMDHENMFWYRQDPGLGLRLIYFSYDVKMKEKGDIPEGYSVSREKKERFSLILESASTNQTSMYLCASTTVGASTGELFFGEGSRLTVL.

This clonotype was observed a few times. The chain employs TRBV6-2 or TRBV6-3 and TRBJ2-1; 7 nucleotides align to TRBD2. The CDR3 is made up of 11 amino acids. Germline values: CDR1 MNHEY, CDR2 SVGEGT. V shed 5 bases and J 9 bases; nucleotides not matched to a gene: 1. This CDR3 is CASSKRGEQFF. As DNA, the CDR3 is TGTGCCAGCAGTAAGCGGGGTGAGCAGTTCTTC.

This clonotype was observed a handful of times. J is TRBJ2-1 and V is TRBV30; no firm D call. The CDR3 spans 14 residues. Germline V gene sequence: CDR1 GTSNPN, CDR2 SVGIG (reference sequence). V lost 4 bases and J 0 bases, leaving 10 bases between the germline ends. As DNA, the CDR3 is TGTGCCTGGAATCTAGGTAGCTCCTACAATGAGCAGTTCTTC. Amino acid sequence: CAWNLGSSYNEQFF.

The chain joins TRBV3-1 to TRBJ2-2; 7 bases line up with TRBD2. The CDR3 totals 18 residues. The germline gives CDR1 LGHDT, CDR2 YNNKEL (reference sequence). V was pared by 2 bases and J by 4 bases, with 13 bases of the junction left unmatched. DNA of the CDR3: TGTGCCAGCAGCCAACGGCTTTTGTTGCGGGAGACCACCGGGGAGCTGTTTTTT. It encodes CASSQRLLLRETTGELFF.

The rearrangement links TRBV20-1 to TRBJ1-1; D unresolved. The V gene lost 3 bases and the J gene lost 1 base, with 9 bases spanning the gap. The CDR3 has 13 residues. Germline V gene sequence: CDR1 DFQATT, CDR2 SNEGSKA (reference sequence). CDR3 nucleotides: TGCAGTGCTAGGGGTCAGGCGAACACTGAAGCTTTCTTT. Translation: CSARGQANTEAFF.

J is TRBJ2-1 and V is TRBV28, with 10 bases matching TRBD2. CDR1 is MDHEN and CDR2 is SYDVKM in the germline V gene. This CDR3 region has 16 residues. The J segment lost 5 bases and the V segment lost 6 bases, leaving 10 bases of the junction unmatched. The CDR3 region is CASRPPSGSGHNEQFF. CDR3 sequence (DNA): TGTGCCAGCAGGCCCCCTAGCGGGAGTGGACACAATGAGCAGTTCTTC.

CDR3 DNA sequence: TGCAGTGCTCTTACAACTGAGACTGGGGCCAACGTCCTGACTTTC. This translates into CSALTTETGANVLTF. The rearrangement joins TRBV20-1 to TRBJ2-6, with unresolved D. Trimming stripped 5 bases from V and 2 bases from J, with 13 bases between. CDR1 is DFQATT and CDR2 is SNEGSKA in the germline V gene (reference sequence). The CDR3 runs 15 residues.

This clonotype was seen at least ten times. The chain has TRBV12-3 or TRBV12-4 and TRBJ2-2; the match to TRBD2 covers 11 bases. CDR3 length: 17 residues. The V gene end was trimmed by 6 bases and the J gene end by 8 bases; junction bases not matched to a gene: 14. The CDR3 sequence: CASRNRGTSGRGGELFF. The CDR3, as DNA: TGTGCCAGCAGAAACAGGGGAACTAGCGGGAGAGGAGGGGAGCTGTTTTTT.

This chain uses TRBV5-1 with TRBJ2-3; D uncertain. V lost 4 bases and J lost 5, with 8 bases in between. CDR3 length: 12 amino acids. CDR1 SGHRS and CDR2 YFSETQ come from the germline V gene. The CDR3 sequence: CASSPELDTQYF. Written as DNA, the CDR3 is TGCGCCAGCAGCCCGGAGTTAGATACGCAGTATTTT.

This clonotype was detected a few times. The V call is TRBV11-1, the J call TRBJ2-7, with TRBD2 matching 10 bases. Trimming at V came to 6 bases and at J to 3 bases, leaving 20 bases not matched to a gene. Germline V CDR1 and CDR2: SGHAT, FQDESV (reference sequence). The CDR3 runs 19 residues. The CDR3 DNA follows: TGTGCCAGCAGTCAAGGCTCCGGAGCGGGAGGGCCCCTAAGCTACGAGCAGTACTTC. Encoded protein: CASSQGSGAGGPLSYEQYF.

This clonotype has a count of ten or more. V usage is TRBV12-3 or TRBV12-4 and J usage is TRBJ1-1, with TRBD1 matching 10 bases. V lost 5 bases to trimming and J lost 5 bases; unmatched junction nucleotides: 5. The CDR3 is 14 residues long. CDR3 in DNA: TGTGCCAGCAGTACTATGGGACAGGGGACTGAAGCTTTCTTT. Residues: CASSTMGQGTEAFF.

V gene TRBV14 combines with J gene TRBJ1-6; TRBD1 aligns across 7 bases. The J segment lost 7 bases and the V segment lost 4 bases, leaving 7 bases of the junction unmatched. CDR1 and CDR2 from the germline V gene are SGHDN and FVKESK. CDR3 length: 15 amino acids. CDR3 sequence: CASSPTGTANSPLHF. As DNA, the CDR3 is TGTGCCAGCAGCCCAACCGGGACAGCGAATTCACCCCTCCACTTT.

This clonotype came up many times. The rearrangement joins TRBV11-2 to TRBJ2-1, with 8 nucleotides matching TRBD1. The CDR3 runs to 15 residues. The V gene's germline CDR1 is SGHAT and CDR2 FQNNGV. After removal of 4 bases from V and 9 bases from J, the junction contained 11 bases not matched to a gene. The CDR3 bases are TGTGCCAGCAGCTCCAACCCCGGGACAGGTAGTGAGCAGTTCTTC. Encoded protein: CASSSNPGTGSEQFF. Filled out from reference TRBV11-2 and TRBJ2-1, the complete variable domain reads EAGVAQSPRYKIIEKRQSVAFWCNPISGHATLYWYQQILGQGPKLLIQFQNNGVVDDSQLPKDRFSAERLKGVDSTLKIQPAKLEDSAVYLCASSSNPGTGSEQFFGPGTRLTVL.

This chain links TRBV5-1 with TRBJ2-7; 9 bases are shared with TRBD2. The CDR3 has 16 amino acids. J gave up 1 base and V 0 bases, and 5 bases lay outside the gene matches. The germline V gene has CDR1 SGHRS and CDR2 YFSETQ. The chain's CDR3 is CASSLVLAGGSYEQYF. The CDR3 nucleotides read TGCGCCAGCAGCTTGGTCCTCGCGGGAGGGTCCTACGAGCAGTACTTC.